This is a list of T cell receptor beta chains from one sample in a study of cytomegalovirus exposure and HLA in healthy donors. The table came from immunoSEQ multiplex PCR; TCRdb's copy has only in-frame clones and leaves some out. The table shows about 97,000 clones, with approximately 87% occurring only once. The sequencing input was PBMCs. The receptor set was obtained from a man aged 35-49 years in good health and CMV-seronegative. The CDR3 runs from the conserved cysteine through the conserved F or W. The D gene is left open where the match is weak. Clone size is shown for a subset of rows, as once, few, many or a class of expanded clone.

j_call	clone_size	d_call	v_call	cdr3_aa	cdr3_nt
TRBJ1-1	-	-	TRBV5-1	CASSLTGGNTEAFF	TGCGCCAGCAGCTTGACCGGGGGGAACACTGAAGCTTTCTTT
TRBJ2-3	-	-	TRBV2	CASRQFTDTQYF	TGTGCCAGCAGACAGTTCACAGATACGCAGTATTTT
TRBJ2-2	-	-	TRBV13	CASSGGPGELFF	TGTGCCAGCAGCGGCGGCCCCGGGGAGCTGTTTTTT
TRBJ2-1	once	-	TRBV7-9	CASSFLGAHNEQFF	TGTGCCAGCAGCTTCTTGGGGGCGCACAATGAGCAGTTCTTC
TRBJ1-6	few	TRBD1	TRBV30	CAWSIGTVYNSPLHF	TGTGCCTGGAGTATCGGGACAGTTTATAATTCACCCCTCCACTTT
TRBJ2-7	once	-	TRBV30	CAWNQGYEQYF	TGTGCCTGGAATCAGGGTTACGAGCAGTACTTC
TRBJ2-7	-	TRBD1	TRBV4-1	CASSQDNRGYEQYF	TGCGCCAGCAGCCAAGATAACAGGGGGTACGAGCAGTACTTC
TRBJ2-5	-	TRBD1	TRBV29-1	CSARRDRDQETQYF	TGCAGCGCCAGAAGGGACAGGGACCAAGAGACCCAGTACTTC
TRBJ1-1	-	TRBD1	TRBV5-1	CASRAGTGNTEAFF	TGCGCCAGCAGGGCCGGGACAGGAAACACTGAAGCTTTCTTT
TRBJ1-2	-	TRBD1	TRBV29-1	CSVVLEGALNGYTF	TGCAGCGTTGTGTTGGAGGGGGCTCTAAATGGCTACACCTTC
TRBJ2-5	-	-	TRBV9	CASSVEGGQETQYF	TGTGCCAGCAGCGTAGAAGGGGGCCAAGAGACCCAGTACTTC
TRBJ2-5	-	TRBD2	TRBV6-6	CASRLAGPGETQYF	TGTGCCAGCAGACTAGCGGGGCCGGGGGAGACCCAGTACTTC
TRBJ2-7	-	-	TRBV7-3	CASSLTPAYEQYF	TGTGCCAGCAGCTTAACACCAGCGTACGAGCAGTACTTC
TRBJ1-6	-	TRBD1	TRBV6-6	CASRPGQGFQSPLHF	TGTGCCAGCAGACCGGGACAGGGTTTTCAATCACCCCTCCACTTT
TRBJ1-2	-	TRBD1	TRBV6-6	CASSIRDRANYGYTF	TGTGCCAGCAGTATCCGGGACAGAGCTAACTATGGCTACACCTTC
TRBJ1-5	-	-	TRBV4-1	CASSQEPVRGRQPQHF	TGCGCCAGCAGCCAAGAGCCGGTCAGGGGCAGGCAGCCCCAGCATTTT
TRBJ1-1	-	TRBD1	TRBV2	CASSWTGDTEAFF	TGTGCCAGCAGCTGGACAGGCGACACTGAAGCTTTCTTT
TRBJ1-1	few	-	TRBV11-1	CASSSGGPAIWTEAFF	TGTGCCAGCAGCTCCGGCGGCCCGGCCATTTGGACTGAAGCTTTCTTT
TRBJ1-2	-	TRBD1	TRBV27	CASKRQGASNYGYTF	TGTGCCAGCAAAAGACAGGGGGCCTCTAACTATGGCTACACCTTC
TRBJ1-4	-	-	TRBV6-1	CASSEAGVLTNEKLFF	TGTGCCAGCAGTGAAGCCGGGGTTTTGACTAATGAAAAACTGTTTTTT
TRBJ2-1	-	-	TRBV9	CASSPRYASSYNEQFF	TGTGCCAGCAGCCCCCGATATGCCAGCTCCTACAATGAGCAGTTCTTC
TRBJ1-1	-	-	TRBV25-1	CASSEYRVGGLATEAFF	TGTGCCAGCAGTGAATATCGAGTCGGAGGGTTGGCCACTGAAGCTTTCTTT
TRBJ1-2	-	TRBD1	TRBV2	CASSEEGTGGADNYGYTF	TGTGCCAGCAGTGAAGAAGGGACAGGGGGCGCCGATAACTATGGCTACACCTTC
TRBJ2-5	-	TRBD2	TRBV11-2	CASSSLAGGRGETQYF	TGTGCCAGCAGCTCCCTAGCGGGGGGGCGAGGAGAGACCCAGTACTTC
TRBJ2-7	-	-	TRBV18	CASSTLGGPGYEQYF	TGTGCCAGCTCAACCTTGGGGGGGCCAGGCTACGAGCAGTACTTC
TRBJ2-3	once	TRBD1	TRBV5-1	CASSRDRETDTQYF	TGCGCCAGCAGCAGGGACAGGGAGACAGATACGCAGTATTTT
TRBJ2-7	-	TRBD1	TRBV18	CASSSRGSTYEQYF	TGTGCCAGCTCTTCCAGGGGGTCTACCTACGAGCAGTACTTC
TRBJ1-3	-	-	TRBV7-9	CASSAVHREENTIYF	TGTGCCAGCAGCGCCGTCCACAGGGAAGAAAACACCATATATTTT
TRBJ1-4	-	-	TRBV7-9	CSSSLGSGTDSHNEKLFF	TGTTCCAGCAGCTTAGGAAGTGGTACGGACAGCCATAATGAAAAACTGTTTTTT
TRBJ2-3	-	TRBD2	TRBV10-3	CAISSVVVSGGGDTQYF	TGTGCCATCAGTTCTGTGGTTGTGAGCGGGGGAGGTGATACGCAGTATTTT